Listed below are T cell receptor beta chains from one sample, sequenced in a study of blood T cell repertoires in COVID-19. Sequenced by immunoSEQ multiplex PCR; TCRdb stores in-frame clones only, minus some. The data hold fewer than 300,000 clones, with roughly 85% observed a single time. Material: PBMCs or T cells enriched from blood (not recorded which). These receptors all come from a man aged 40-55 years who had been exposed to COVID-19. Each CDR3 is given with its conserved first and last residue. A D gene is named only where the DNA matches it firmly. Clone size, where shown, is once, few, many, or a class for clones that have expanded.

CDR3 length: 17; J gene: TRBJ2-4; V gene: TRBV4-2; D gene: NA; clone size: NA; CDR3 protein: CASSQEGGAVAKNIQYF; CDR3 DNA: TGTGCCAGCAGCCAAGAAGGTGGGGCGGTAGCCAAAAACATTCAGTACTTC
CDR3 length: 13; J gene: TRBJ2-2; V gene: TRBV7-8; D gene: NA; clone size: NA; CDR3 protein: CASRGTPTGELFF; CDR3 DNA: TGTGCCAGCCGGGGGACTCCCACCGGAGAGCTGTTTTTT
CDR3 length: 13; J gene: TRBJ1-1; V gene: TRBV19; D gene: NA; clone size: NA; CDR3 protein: CASSPAVRAEAFF; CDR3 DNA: TGTGCCAGTAGTCCTGCCGTCCGGGCTGAAGCTTTCTTT
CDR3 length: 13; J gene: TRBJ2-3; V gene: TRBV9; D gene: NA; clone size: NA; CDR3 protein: CASSPSRRGTQYF; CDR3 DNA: TGTGCCAGCAGCCCGTCGAGGAGGGGTACGCAGTATTTT
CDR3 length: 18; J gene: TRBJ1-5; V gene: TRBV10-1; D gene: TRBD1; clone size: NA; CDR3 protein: CASSESKYGFKGAQPQHF; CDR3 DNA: TGCGCCAGCAGTGAGTCGAAGTACGGTTTTAAGGGGGCTCAGCCCCAGCATTTT
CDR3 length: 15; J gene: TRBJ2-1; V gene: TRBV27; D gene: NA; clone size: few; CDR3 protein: CATTARPGGYNEQFF; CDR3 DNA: TGTGCCACCACCGCGAGGCCTGGAGGCTACAATGAGCAGTTCTTC
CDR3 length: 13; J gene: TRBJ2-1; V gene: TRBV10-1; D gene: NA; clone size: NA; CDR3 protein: CASSARQSNEQFF; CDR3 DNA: TGCGCCAGCAGTGCCAGACAGAGCAATGAGCAGTTCTTC
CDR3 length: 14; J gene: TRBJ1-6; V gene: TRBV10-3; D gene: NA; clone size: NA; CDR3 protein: CAISEEEIWSPLHF; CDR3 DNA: TGTGCCATCAGCGAGGAGGAAATTTGGTCACCCCTCCACTTT
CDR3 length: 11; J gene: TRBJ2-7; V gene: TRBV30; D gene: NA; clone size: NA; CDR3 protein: CAWGRGYEQYF; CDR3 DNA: TGTGCCTGGGGCAGGGGCTACGAGCAGTACTTC
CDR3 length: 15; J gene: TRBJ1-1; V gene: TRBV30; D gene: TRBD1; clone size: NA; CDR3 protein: CAWTSQGLGNTEAFF; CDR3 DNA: TGTGCCTGGACCTCACAGGGGTTAGGGAACACTGAAGCTTTCTTT
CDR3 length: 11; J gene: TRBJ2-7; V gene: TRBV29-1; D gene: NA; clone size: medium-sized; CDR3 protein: CSVDSAYEQYF; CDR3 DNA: TGCAGCGTGGACAGTGCCTACGAGCAGTACTTC
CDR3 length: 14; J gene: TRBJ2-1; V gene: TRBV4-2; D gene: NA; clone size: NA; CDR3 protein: CASSQATGRWEQFF; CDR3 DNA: TGTGCCAGCAGCCAAGCAACAGGGAGATGGGAGCAGTTCTTC
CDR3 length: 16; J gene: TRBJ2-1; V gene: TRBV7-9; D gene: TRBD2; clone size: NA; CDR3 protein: CASSSVAGASYNEQFF; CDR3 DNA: TGTGCCAGCAGTTCCGTAGCGGGAGCGTCCTACAATGAGCAGTTCTTC
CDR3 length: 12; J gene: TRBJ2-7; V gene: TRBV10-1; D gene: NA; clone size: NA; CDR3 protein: CASSESVYEQYF; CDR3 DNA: TGCGCCAGCAGTGAGTCTGTATACGAGCAGTACTTC
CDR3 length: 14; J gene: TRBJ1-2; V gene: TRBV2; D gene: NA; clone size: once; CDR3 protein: CASSEVVKGDGYTF; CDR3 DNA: TGTGCCAGCAGTGAAGTGGTTAAGGGGGATGGCTACACCTTC
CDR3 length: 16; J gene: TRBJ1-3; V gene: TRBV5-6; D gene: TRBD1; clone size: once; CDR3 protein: CASSLVSGGSGNTIYF; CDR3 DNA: TGTGCCAGCAGCTTGGTGTCAGGGGGCTCTGGAAACACCATATATTTT
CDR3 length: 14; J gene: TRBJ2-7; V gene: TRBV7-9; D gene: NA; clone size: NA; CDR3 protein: CASSLALKSYEQYF; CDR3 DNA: TGTGCCAGCAGCTTAGCGTTAAAATCCTACGAGCAGTACTTC
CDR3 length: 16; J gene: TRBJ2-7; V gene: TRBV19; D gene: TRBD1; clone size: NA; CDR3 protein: CASSRQGPQSLDEQYF; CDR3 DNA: TGTGCCAGTAGTAGACAGGGGCCCCAGAGTCTCGACGAGCAGTACTTC
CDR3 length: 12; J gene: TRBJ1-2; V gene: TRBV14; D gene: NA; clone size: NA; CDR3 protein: CASSQSVYGYTF; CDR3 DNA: TGTGCCAGCAGCCAAAGCGTCTATGGCTACACCTTC
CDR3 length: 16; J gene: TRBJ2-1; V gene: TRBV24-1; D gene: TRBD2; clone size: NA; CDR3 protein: CATSDGTSGRDNEQFF; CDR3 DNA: TGTGCCACCAGTGATGGGACTAGCGGGAGGGACAATGAGCAGTTCTTC
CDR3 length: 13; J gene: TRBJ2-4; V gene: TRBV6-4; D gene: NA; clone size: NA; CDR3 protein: CASSDLIGEIQYF; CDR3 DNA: TGTGCCAGCAGTGATTTAATTGGAGAAATTCAGTACTTC
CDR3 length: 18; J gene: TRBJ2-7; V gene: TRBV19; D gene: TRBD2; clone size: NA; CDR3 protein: CASSLKGTSGPYSYEQYF; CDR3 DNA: TGTGCCAGTAGTCTAAAAGGGACTAGCGGGCCCTACTCCTACGAGCAGTACTTC
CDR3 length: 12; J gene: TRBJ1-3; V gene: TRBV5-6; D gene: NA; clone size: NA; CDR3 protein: CASRTGGNTIYF; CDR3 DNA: TGTGCCAGCAGAACCGGGGGAAACACCATATATTTT
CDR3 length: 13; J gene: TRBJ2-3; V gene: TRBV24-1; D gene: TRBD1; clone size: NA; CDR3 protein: CATSRQGVDTQYF; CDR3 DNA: TGTGCCACCAGTCGACAGGGGGTAGATACGCAGTATTTT
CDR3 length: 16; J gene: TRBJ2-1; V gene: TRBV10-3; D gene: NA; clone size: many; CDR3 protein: CAISDFGGRSHNEQFF; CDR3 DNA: TGTGCCATCAGTGACTTTGGAGGGAGATCCCACAATGAGCAGTTCTTC
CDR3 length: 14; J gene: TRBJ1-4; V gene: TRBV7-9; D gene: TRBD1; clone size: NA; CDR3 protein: CASSHGTGGEKLFF; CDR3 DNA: TGTGCCAGCAGCCATGGGACAGGGGGGGAAAAACTGTTTTTT
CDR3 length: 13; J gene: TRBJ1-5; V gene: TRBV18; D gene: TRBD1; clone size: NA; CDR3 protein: CASTGDGEQPQHF; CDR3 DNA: TGTGCCAGCACAGGGGACGGGGAACAGCCCCAGCATTTT
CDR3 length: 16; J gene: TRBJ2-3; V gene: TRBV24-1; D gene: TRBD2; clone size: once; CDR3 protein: CATSDSLAGALNTQYF; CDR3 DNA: TGTGCCACCAGTGACTCGCTAGCGGGAGCATTAAATACGCAGTATTTT
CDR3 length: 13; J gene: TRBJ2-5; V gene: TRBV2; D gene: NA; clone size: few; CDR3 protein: CASSVYWTETQYF; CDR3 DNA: TGTGCCAGCAGTGTTTATTGGACTGAGACCCAGTACTTC
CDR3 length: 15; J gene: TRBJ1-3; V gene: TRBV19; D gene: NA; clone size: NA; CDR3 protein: CASSITGISGNTIYF; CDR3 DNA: TGTGCCAGTAGTATTACAGGGATATCTGGAAACACCATATATTTT
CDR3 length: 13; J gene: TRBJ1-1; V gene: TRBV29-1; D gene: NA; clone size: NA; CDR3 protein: CSVTGRANTEAFF; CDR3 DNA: TGCAGCGTGACAGGACGGGCGAACACTGAAGCTTTCTTT
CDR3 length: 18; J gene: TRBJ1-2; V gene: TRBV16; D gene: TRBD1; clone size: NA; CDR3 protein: CASSQYPGQGTANYGYTF; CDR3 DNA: TGTGCCAGCAGCCAATATCCGGGACAGGGGACGGCTAACTATGGCTACACCTTC
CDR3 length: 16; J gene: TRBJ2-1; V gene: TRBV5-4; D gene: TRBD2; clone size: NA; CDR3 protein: CASSSGTSGSYNEQFF; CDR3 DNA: TGTGCCAGCAGCTCGGGGACTAGCGGGAGTTACAATGAGCAGTTCTTC
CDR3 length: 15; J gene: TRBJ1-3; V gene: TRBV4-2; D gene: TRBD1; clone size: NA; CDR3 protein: CASSLGTATGNTIYF; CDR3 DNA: TGTGCCAGCAGCTTAGGGACAGCCACTGGAAACACCATATATTTT
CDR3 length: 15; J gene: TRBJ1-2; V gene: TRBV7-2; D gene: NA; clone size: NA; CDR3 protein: CASNAGFTKNYGYTF; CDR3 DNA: TGTGCCAGCAATGCCGGGTTTACAAAGAACTATGGCTACACCTTC
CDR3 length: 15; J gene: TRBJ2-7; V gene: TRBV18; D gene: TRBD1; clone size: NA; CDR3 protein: CASSRDRGLPYEQYF; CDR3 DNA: TGTGCCAGCTCACGGGACAGGGGGCTGCCCTACGAGCAGTACTTC
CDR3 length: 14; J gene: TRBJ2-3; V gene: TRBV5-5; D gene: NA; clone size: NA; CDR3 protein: CASRDTTSTDTQYF; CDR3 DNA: TGTGCCAGCAGGGACACAACTAGCACAGATACGCAGTATTTT
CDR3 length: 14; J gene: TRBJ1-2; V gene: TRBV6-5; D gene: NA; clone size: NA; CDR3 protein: CASSYSAGSDGYTF; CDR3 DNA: TGTGCCAGCAGTTATTCGGCAGGCTCCGATGGCTACACCTTC
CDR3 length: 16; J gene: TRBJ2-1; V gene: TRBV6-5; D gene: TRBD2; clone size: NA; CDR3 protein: CASSYSMAGGFDEQFF; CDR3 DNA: TGTGCCAGCAGTTACTCGATGGCGGGAGGTTTCGATGAGCAGTTCTTC
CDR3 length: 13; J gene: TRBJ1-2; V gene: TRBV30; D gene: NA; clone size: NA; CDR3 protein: CAWRGIGGYGYTF; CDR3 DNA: TGTGCCTGGAGAGGCATAGGGGGCTATGGCTACACCTTC
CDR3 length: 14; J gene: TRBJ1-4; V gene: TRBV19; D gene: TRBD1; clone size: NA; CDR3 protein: CASSTRQGVEKLFF; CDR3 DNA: TGTGCCAGTAGTACCAGACAGGGTGTGGAAAAACTGTTTTTT
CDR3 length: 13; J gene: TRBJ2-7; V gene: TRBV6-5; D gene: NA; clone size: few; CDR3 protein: CASRPPNHWEQYF; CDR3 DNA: TGTGCCAGCAGGCCGCCGAACCACTGGGAGCAGTACTTC
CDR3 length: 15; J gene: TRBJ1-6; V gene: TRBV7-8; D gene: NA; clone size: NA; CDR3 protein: CACQVERGAPSPLHF; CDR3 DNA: TGTGCCTGCCAAGTGGAAAGGGGCGCGCCTTCACCCCTCCACTTT
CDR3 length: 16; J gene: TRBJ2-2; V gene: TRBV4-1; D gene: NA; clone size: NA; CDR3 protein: CASSQVGGLDTGELFF; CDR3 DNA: TGCGCCAGCAGCCAAGTGGGTGGGCTGGACACCGGGGAGCTGTTTTTT
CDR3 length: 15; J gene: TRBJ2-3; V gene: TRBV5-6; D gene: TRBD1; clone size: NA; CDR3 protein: CASSLGRGRTDTQYF; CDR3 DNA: TGTGCCAGCAGCTTGGGCAGGGGGCGAACAGATACGCAGTATTTT
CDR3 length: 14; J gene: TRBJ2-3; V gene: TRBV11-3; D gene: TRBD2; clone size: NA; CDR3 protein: CASSLGGSTDTQYF; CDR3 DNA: TGTGCCAGCAGCTTGGGCGGGAGTACGGATACGCAGTATTTT
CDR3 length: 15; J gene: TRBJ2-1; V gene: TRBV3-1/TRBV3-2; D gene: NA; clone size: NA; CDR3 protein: CASSPGLITNNEQFF; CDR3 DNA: TGTGCCAGCAGCCCTGGACTCATTACTAACAATGAGCAGTTCTTC
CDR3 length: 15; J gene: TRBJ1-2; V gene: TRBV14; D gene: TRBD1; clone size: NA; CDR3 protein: CASSPYEDRVYGYTF; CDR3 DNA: TGTGCCAGCAGCCCTTACGAGGACAGGGTCTATGGCTACACCTTC
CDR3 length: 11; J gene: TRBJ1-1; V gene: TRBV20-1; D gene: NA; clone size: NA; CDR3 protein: CSAFLLSEAFF; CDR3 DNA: TGCAGTGCTTTTCTACTCTCTGAAGCTTTCTTT
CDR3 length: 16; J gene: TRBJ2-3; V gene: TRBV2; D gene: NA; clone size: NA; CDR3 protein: CASSEVFGSSTDTQYF; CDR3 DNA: TGTGCCAGCAGTGAAGTGTTCGGTTCTAGCACAGATACGCAGTATTTT
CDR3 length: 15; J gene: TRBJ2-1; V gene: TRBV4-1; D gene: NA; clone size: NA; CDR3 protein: CASSRGIQYGDEQFF; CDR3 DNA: TGCGCCAGCAGTAGGGGGATACAATATGGTGATGAGCAGTTCTTC
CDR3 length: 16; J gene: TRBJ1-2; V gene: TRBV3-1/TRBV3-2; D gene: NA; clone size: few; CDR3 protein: CASSQGSRQVTYGYTF; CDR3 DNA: TGTGCCAGCAGCCAAGGGTCGCGGCAAGTCACCTATGGCTACACCTTC
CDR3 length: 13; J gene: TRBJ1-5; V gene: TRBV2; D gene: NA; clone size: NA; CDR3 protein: CASSGEFNQPQHF; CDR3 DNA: TGTGCCAGCAGCGGGGAGTTCAATCAGCCCCAGCATTTT